The 24 T cell receptor beta chains below all came from one sample that was sequenced in a study of CD8 T cells in ankylosing spondylitis. Points from the study as a whole: A TCR beta motif made of about 8 highly homologous variants seemed typical of ankylosing spondylitis blood.

The antigens for these receptors are not known. Each CDR3 protein is one row after TCRdb ran MiXCR on the 5' RACE reads. The sample has roughly 300,000 distinct CDR3 sequences, around 8% seen once. What was sequenced was blood, either unsorted or a sorted T cell fraction (not recorded which). All receptors come from a male donor with ankylosing spondylitis.

This clonotype was counted ten times or more. The chain is built from TRBV12-3 or TRBV12-4 and TRBJ1-2; possibly TRBD1 for D (6 bases). The V end was cut by 5 bases, the J end by 0 bases, with 7 bases between. The CDR3 covers 13 residues. The CDR3 nucleotides are TGTGCCAGCAGTCGGACAGCTAACTATGGCTACACCTTC. Translation: CASSRTANYGYTF.

This chain uses TRBV24-1 with TRBJ2-3; D might be TRBD1 (6 bases). The CDR3 totals 16 residues. The ends were cut back, 4 bases at V and 1 base at J, with 14 bases in the middle. Germline CDR1 and CDR2: KGHDR and SFDVKD. The CDR3 loop is CATSDPFRQGTDTQYF. CDR3 DNA sequence: TGTGCCACCAGTGACCCGTTCCGACAGGGCACAGATACGCAGTATTTT.

Note on this clonotype: One end of the junction does not line up with germline, which may come from a read error. The CDR3 coding sequence is TGTGCTAGCAGCTCGACAGGAGAGACCCAGTACTTC. This translates into CASSSTGETQYF. This chain uses TRBV7-7 with TRBJ2-5; possible D gene TRBD1, 6 bases. CDR1 SSHAT and CDR2 FNYEAQ come from the germline V gene (reference sequence). This CDR3 contains 12 residues. Supplemented by reference TRBV7-7 and TRBJ2-5, the full variable domain reads GAGVSQSPRYKVTKRGQDVTLRCDPISSHATLYWYQQALGQGPEFLTYFNYEAQPDKSGLPSDRFSAERPEGSISTLTIQRTEQRDSAMYRCASSSTGETQYFGPGTRLLVL.

This clonotype was detected a few times. This chain connects TRBV27 to TRBJ1-3; D gene uncertain. The CDR3 is 15 amino acids. Germline V CDR1 and CDR2: MNHEY, SMNVEV (reference sequence). Deletions cut 2 bases from V and 0 bases from J, with 8 bases between. CDR3 coding DNA: TGTGCCAGCAGTTTAGAGCGGGGCTCTGGAAACACCATATATTTT. This encodes CASSLERGSGNTIYF.

The CDR3 sequence is CASRRGLAGGQETQYF. In DNA form, the CDR3 reads TGTGCCAGCAGACGAGGACTAGCGGGAGGCCAAGAGACCCAGTACTTC. The rearrangement links TRBV6-2 or TRBV6-3 to TRBJ2-5; 14 positions agree with TRBD2. Germline V gene data show CDR1 as MNHEY and CDR2 as SVGEGT. Germline trimming cut 6 bases from V and 1 base from J; bases unmatched to any gene: 4. This CDR3 is built from 16 residues.

V and J are TRBV18 and TRBJ2-7; TRBD1 matches at 9 bases. The germline V gene encodes CDR1 KGHSH and CDR2 LQKENI. The V gene end was trimmed by 3 bases and the J gene end by 5 bases; junction bases not matched to a gene: 8. There are 15 residues in the CDR3. This CDR3 is CASSPGRQGGHEQYF. DNA for the CDR3: TGTGCCAGCTCACCGGGAAGACAGGGGGGTCACGAGCAGTACTTC.

CDR3 sequence (DNA): TGTGCCATCGCCGGGGGGCCGCAAGAGACCCAGTACTTC. This sequence encodes CAIAGGPQETQYF. This chain joins TRBV10-3 and TRBJ2-5, with D tentatively TRBD2 (7 bases). The ends were cut back, 8 bases at V and 2 bases at J, with 12 bases in the middle. This CDR3 is built from 13 residues. From germline, CDR1 is ENHRY and CDR2 SYGVKD.

The chain combines TRBV27 with TRBJ2-1; 7 bases align to TRBD2. The CDR3 has 15 residues. Germline V gives CDR1 MNHEY, CDR2 SMNVEV (reference sequence). V shed 3 bases, J shed 5 bases, and the junction held 7 bases outside the gene matches. DNA for the CDR3: TGTGCCAGCAGTTTCGGGCTAGCGGATCACAATGAGCAGTTCTTC. Translation gives CASSFGLADHNEQFF.

The chain recombines TRBV7-9 with TRBJ2-7; 8 bases map to TRBD2. Germline CDR1 SEHNR, CDR2 FQNEAQ (reference sequence). This CDR3 contains 15 residues. V was pared by 5 bases and J by 2 bases, with 8 bases of the junction left unmatched. CDR3 in DNA: TGTGCCAGCAGCCACCTAGCGGGCGCGACCTACGAGCAGTACTTC. Translation gives CASSHLAGATYEQYF.

The rearrangement links TRBV5-1 to TRBJ2-3; D gene ambiguous. CDR3 length: 14 amino acids. Trimming pared 3 bases from V and 0 bases from J, leaving 8 bases between. Germline V gene sequence: CDR1 SGHRS, CDR2 YFSETQ. As DNA, the CDR3 is TGCGCCAGCAGCTACGGACGTAGCACAGATACGCAGTATTTT. Protein sequence: CASSYGRSTDTQYF.

This chain uses TRBV29-1 with TRBJ2-1; D gene ambiguous. Looked up from germline, CDR1 is SQVTM and CDR2 is ANQGSEA. Trimming removed 3 bases from V and 5 bases from J, with 11 bases in between. The CDR3 has 13 amino acids. CDR3 sequence reads: CSVDGREDNEQFF. CDR3 sequence (DNA): TGCAGCGTTGACGGACGCGAGGACAATGAGCAGTTCTTC.

This clonotype showed up just a few times. The V call is TRBV11-2, the J call TRBJ2-3; D ambiguous. The V end lost 1 base, the J end lost 0 bases, and 17 bases lay between the germline ends. The CDR3 length is 18 residues. Germline CDR1 and CDR2: SGHAT and FQNNGV. The CDR3 DNA follows: TGTGCCAGCAGCTTAGTAGCCTACCCGAACCCTAGCACAGATACGCAGTATTTT. Its protein is CASSLVAYPNPSTDTQYF. The full variable domain, with the rest looked up from reference TRBV11-2 and TRBJ2-3, is EAGVAQSPRYKIIEKRQSVAFWCNPISGHATLYWYQQILGQGPKLLIQFQNNGVVDDSQLPKDRFSAERLKGVDSTLKIQPAKLEDSAVYLCASSLVAYPNPSTDTQYFGPGTRLTVL.

Concerning this clonotype itself: A much bigger clone sits one base away, suggesting this may be a read error. V gene TRBV2 combines with J gene TRBJ2-1, with 13 bases that match TRBD2. This CDR3 is 15 amino acids long. Per germline, CDR1 SNHLY and CDR2 FYNNEI. The CDR3 DNA sequence: TGTGCCGGCAGGGAGGGACTAGCGGGACGCAATGAGCAGTTCTTC. This encodes CAGREGLAGRNEQFF.

The chain joins TRBV5-1 to TRBJ2-7; D may match TRBD1 or TRBD2 (5 bases each). In germline, CDR1 is SGHRS, CDR2 YFSETQ. The CDR3 spans 15 residues. V lost 0 bases to trimming and J lost 2 bases, with 12 bases between them. CDR3 nucleotides: TGCGCCAGCAGCTTGGCCAGGGACGGCACCTACGAGCAGTACTTC. Its translation is CASSLARDGTYEQYF.

This chain links TRBV20-1 with TRBJ2-3; possibly TRBD2 for D (6 bases). Germline loops: CDR1 DFQATT, CDR2 SNEGSKA (reference sequence). The V end lost 6 bases, the J end lost 3 bases, and 13 bases lay between the germline ends. This CDR3 is 13 amino acids long. CDR3 in DNA: TGCAGTGCAGGGCGGGGTTTAACAGATACGCAGTATTTT. Its protein product is CSAGRGLTDTQYF.

This clonotype came up a few times. V usage is TRBV19 and J usage is TRBJ1-1; D unresolved. V lost 6 bases and J lost 4, with 15 bases in between. The CDR3 is 14 residues long. CDR1 and CDR2 (germline): LNHDA, SQIVND (reference sequence). The CDR3 region has the DNA TGTGCCAGTAGCATGACAACCTACCTCACTGAAGCTTTCTTT. This codes for CASSMTTYLTEAFF.

This chain connects TRBV20-1 to TRBJ2-7; TRBD1 matches 11 bases. This CDR3 region has 15 residues. V was pared by 0 bases and J by 6 bases, with 7 bases of the junction left unmatched. The germline CDR1 and CDR2 sequences are DFQATT and SNEGSKA (reference sequence). The CDR3 DNA is TGCAGTGCTAGAGAAAGGGACAGGGGGGAAGGCGAGCAGTACTTC. Residues: CSARERDRGEGEQYF.

This clonotype was recorded a few times. The rearrangement links TRBV15 to TRBJ2-5; possible D gene TRBD1, 5 bases. V was shortened by 0 bases and J by 5 bases, with 10 bases between the two germline ends. This CDR3 has 14 residues. Per the germline V gene, CDR1 is LNHNV and CDR2 is YYDKDF (reference sequence). DNA of the CDR3: TGTGCCACCAGCAGAGATCTAGGGGTGGAGACCCAGTACTTC. Translation gives CATSRDLGVETQYF. The variable domain in full, with the rest retrieved from reference TRBV15 and TRBJ2-5, is DAMVIQNPRYQVTQFGKPVTLSCSQTLNHNVMYWYQQKSSQAPKLLFHYYDKDFNNEADTPDNFQSRRPNTSFCFLDIRSPGLGDTAMYLCATSRDLGVETQYFGPGTRLLVL.

This clonotype appeared a few times. V and J are TRBV6-2 or TRBV6-3 and TRBJ1-4; D perhaps matches TRBD1 (5 bases). This CDR3 region has 14 residues. Germline V gene data show CDR1 as MNHEY and CDR2 as SVGEGT. Deletions cut 6 bases from V and 7 bases from J, with 15 bases between. CDR3 nucleotides: TGTGCCAGCAGCAGATCCGGGACGGGTGAAAAACTGTTTTTT. Its translation is CASSRSGTGEKLFF.

Ten or more counts support this clonotype. The CDR3 loop reads CASSLGRQGLNEKLFF. The CDR3 region has the DNA TGCGCCAGCAGCTTGGGCCGACAGGGGCTTAATGAAAAACTGTTTTTT. The chain recombines TRBV5-1 with TRBJ1-4, with TRBD1 identical over 8 bases. V lost 0 bases, J lost 4 bases, and 5 bases stayed unmatched. The V gene's germline CDR1 is SGHRS and CDR2 YFSETQ. The CDR3 contains 16 residues.

This clonotype came up a few times. The chain joins TRBV5-1 to TRBJ2-1, with 12 bases lining up with TRBD2. Losses at the gene ends were 3 bases for V and 5 bases for J; bases not matched to a gene: 6. The CDR3 spans 16 residues. Germline V lookup: CDR1 SGHRS, CDR2 YFSETQ. CDR3 nucleotide sequence: TGCGCCAGCAGCTACGGACTAGCGGGACTAAACAATGAGCAGTTCTTC. This translates into CASSYGLAGLNNEQFF.

The V and J genes are TRBV5-1 and TRBJ2-7; tentatively, D is TRBD1 (6 bases). Between the trimmed V and J ends, which lost 4 bases and 5 bases, there was a span of 13 bases. The CDR3 spans 13 residues. Germline assignment: CDR1 SGHRS and CDR2 YFSETQ. CDR3 nucleotides: TGCGCCAGCAGCCTCGGACAGCCCCACGAGCAGTACTTC. Protein product: CASSLGQPHEQYF.

V gene TRBV27 combines with J gene TRBJ1-5; D ambiguous. The CDR3 covers 17 residues. The germline CDR1 and CDR2 sequences are MNHEY and SMNVEV (reference sequence). V gave up 4 bases and J gave up 0 bases, with 16 bases separating them. The CDR3 reads CASSSVASFDSNQPQHF. In DNA form, the CDR3 reads TGTGCCAGCAGTTCCGTTGCTTCCTTCGATAGCAATCAGCCCCAGCATTTT.

This clonotype was seen ten or more times. The chain is built from TRBV6-5 and TRBJ2-1; 8 positions agree with TRBD2. The V segment lost 0 bases and the J segment 10 bases; nucleotides outside the gene matches: 14. CDR1 MNHEY and CDR2 SVGAGI come from the germline V gene. This CDR3 comprises 17 residues. CDR3 sequence: CASSYSSGSLERGEQFF. DNA of the CDR3: TGTGCCAGCAGTTACTCGAGTGGGAGTCTGGAGCGGGGGGAGCAGTTCTTC.